A selection of T cell receptor beta chains follows, all from one sample in a study of breast tumors, draining lymph nodes, adjacent tissues. Using its own MiXCR run on the multiplex PCR reads, TCRdb lists one record per CDR3 protein. Among over 60,000 distinct CDR3 sequences listed, roughly 40% were seen once. Sequenced material: breast tumor tissue. The receptors were sampled from a female donor with breast cancer. Some clones in this sample may be carry-over from other donors' samples. The CDR3 runs from the conserved cysteine through the conserved F or W. Each record gives: D gene, clone size, V gene, CDR3 length, J gene, CDR3 protein, CDR3 DNA. D genes are given only for firm matches. A row's size may be missing; if present it is once, few, many or a size class.

NA	many	TRBV10-3	14	TRBJ1-2	CAITPRGESDGYTF	TGTGCCATCACCCCACGGGGGGAGTCGGATGGCTACACCTTC
NA	many	TRBV12-3/TRBV12-4	15	TRBJ2-7	CASSPAGQLSYEQYF	TGTGCCAGCAGCCCTGCGGGACAGCTCTCCTACGAGCAGTACTTC
NA	many	TRBV7-2	17	TRBJ2-7	CASSFETGRRPPYEQYF	TGTGCCAGCAGCTTCGAGACAGGTCGGCGCCCCCCCTACGAGCAGTACTTC
NA	many	TRBV2	15	TRBJ1-2	CASSESEGWLEGYTF	TGTGCCAGCAGTGAATCGGAGGGTTGGCTGGAGGGCTACACCTTC
NA	NA	TRBV19	20	TRBJ2-5	CASSLQAPIREKPLQETQYF	TGTGCCAGTAGTCTGCAGGCCCCCATCCGGGAAAAACCGTTACAAGAGACCCAGTACTTC
NA	NA	TRBV10-1	13	TRBJ1-2	CASRGGFNYGYTF	TGCGCCAGCAGAGGGGGGTTTAACTATGGCTACACCTTC
TRBD2	NA	TRBV20-1	12	TRBJ2-3	CSATSGGDTQYF	TGCAGTGCAACTAGCGGGGGAGATACGCAGTATTTT
NA	NA	TRBV11-2	14	TRBJ1-2	CAISFFLMAYGYTF	TGTGCCATCAGCTTTTTCCTGATGGCCTATGGCTACACCTTC
NA	few	TRBV11-2	16	TRBJ2-5	CASSPEVAAFEETQYF	TGTGCCAGCAGCCCCGAGGTAGCGGCTTTCGAAGAGACCCAGTACTTC
NA	NA	TRBV28	12	TRBJ2-1	CASKRSYNEQFF	TGTGCCAGCAAGCGGTCCTACAATGAGCAGTTCTTC
NA	NA	TRBV20-1	15	TRBJ2-3	CSARPSGLGYNEQYF	TGCAGTGCTAGACCCAGTGGCTTAGGGTACAATGAGCAGTATTTT
NA	NA	TRBV20-1	15	TRBJ1-6	CSARVGGQSNSPLHF	TGCAGTGCTAGAGTAGGGGGGCAAAGTAATTCACCCCTCCACTTT
TRBD2	once	TRBV20-1	17	TRBJ2-1	CSASSQIAGGYYNEQFF	TGCAGTGCCAGCAGTCAAATAGCGGGGGGCTACTACAATGAGCAGTTCTTC
TRBD1	many	TRBV19	17	TRBJ1-2	CASSRQGPLRNVYGYTF	TGTGCCAGTAGTCGACAGGGTCCCCTCAGAAACGTATATGGCTACACCTTC
NA	many	TRBV5-5	13	TRBJ1-6	CASSLRVDSPLHF	TGTGCCAGCAGCTTGAGGGTGGATTCACCCCTCCACTTT
TRBD2	NA	TRBV10-3	15	TRBJ2-3	CAIRTSGTSTDTQYF	TGTGCCATCCGGACTAGCGGGACTAGCACAGATACGCAGTATTTT
TRBD1	many	TRBV20-1	15	TRBJ2-1	CSAYPPTVQGYEQFF	TGCAGTGCGTATCCCCCAACCGTACAGGGGTATGAGCAGTTCTTC
NA	many	TRBV12-3/TRBV12-4	12	TRBJ2-2	CASSQGSGELFF	TGTGCCAGTAGTCAGGGGAGCGGGGAGCTGTTTTTT
TRBD2	many	TRBV12-3/TRBV12-4	18	TRBJ2-6	CASSFAGGGLSGANVLTF	TGTGCCAGCAGTTTCGCGGGAGGGGGTCTTTCTGGGGCCAACGTCCTGACTTTC
NA	many	TRBV20-1	17	TRBJ2-5	CSAPKPPFTKFGETQYF	TGCAGTGCGCCGAAACCACCTTTTACCAAATTCGGAGAGACCCAGTACTTC
NA	medium-sized	TRBV2	15	TRBJ1-3	CASSRGQYSGNTIYF	TGTGCCAGCAGTCGCGGACAGTACTCTGGAAACACCATATATTTT
NA	many	TRBV7-9	12	TRBJ2-7	CASSLDSLEQYF	TGTGCCAGCAGCTTAGACAGTTTGGAGCAGTACTTC
NA	NA	TRBV6-1	16	TRBJ2-1	CASSNSRGSSYNEQFF	TGTGCCAGCAGTAACTCGCGGGGCTCCTCCTACAATGAGCAGTTCTTC
TRBD2	many	TRBV13	16	TRBJ2-5	CASSLMFSGFGETQYF	TGTGCCAGCAGCTTAATGTTTAGCGGGTTCGGAGAGACCCAGTACTTC
TRBD2	NA	TRBV10-1	16	TRBJ2-2	CASSSGTSGATGELFF	TGCGCCAGCAGCTCCGGGACTAGCGGGGCTACCGGGGAGCTGTTTTTT
NA	NA	TRBV2	17	TRBJ2-2	CASDTQPSVGNTGELFF	TGTGCCAGTGATACCCAACCAAGTGTAGGCAACACCGGGGAGCTGTTTTTT
TRBD1	many	TRBV7-2	18	TRBJ1-5	CASSLGAGTGMGSQPQHF	TGTGCCAGCAGCTTAGGTGCCGGGACAGGGATGGGAAGTCAGCCCCAGCATTTT
TRBD2	many	TRBV2	14	TRBJ2-5	CASSEISGGETQYF	TGTGCCAGCAGTGAAATTAGCGGGGGTGAGACCCAGTACTTC
NA	once	TRBV15	17	TRBJ2-2	CATSTLKPGQNTGELFF	TGTGCCACCAGCACACTGAAGCCGGGACAGAACACCGGGGAGCTGTTTTTT
NA	few	TRBV14	12	TRBJ1-5	CASSSRRETQHF	TGTGCCAGCAGCTCCAGAAGGGAGACCCAGCATTTT
TRBD2	medium-sized	TRBV12-3/TRBV12-4	14	TRBJ2-1	CASRREASYNEQFF	TGTGCCAGCAGACGGGAGGCATCCTACAATGAGCAGTTCTTC